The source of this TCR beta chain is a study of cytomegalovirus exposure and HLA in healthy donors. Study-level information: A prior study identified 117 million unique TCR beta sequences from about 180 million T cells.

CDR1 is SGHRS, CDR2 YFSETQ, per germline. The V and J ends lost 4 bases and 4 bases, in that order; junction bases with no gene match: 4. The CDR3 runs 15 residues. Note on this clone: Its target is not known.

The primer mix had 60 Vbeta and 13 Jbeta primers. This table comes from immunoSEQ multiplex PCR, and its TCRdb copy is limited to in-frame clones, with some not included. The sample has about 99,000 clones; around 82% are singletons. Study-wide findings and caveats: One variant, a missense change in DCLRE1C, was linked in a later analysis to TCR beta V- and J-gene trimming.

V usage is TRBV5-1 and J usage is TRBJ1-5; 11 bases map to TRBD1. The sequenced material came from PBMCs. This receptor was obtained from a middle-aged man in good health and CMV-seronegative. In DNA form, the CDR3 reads TGCGCCAGCAGCCCAGGGACAGGGGGGAATCAGCCCCAGCATTTT. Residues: CASSPGTGGNQPQHF.